This T cell receptor (beta chain) was observed in a study of CD8+CD57+ T cells in acquired aplastic anemia. Study at large: DNA per sorted CD4+ or CD8+ sample ranged about 0.17 to 27.4 ug, averaging about 3.4 ug. Notes on the study in general: Patients versus controls showed no significant CD8+ Simpson's diversity difference. Common to patients and controls were 25 to 30 CD8+ CDR3 sequences.

Patients chosen for sequencing had shown CD8+CD57+ cell expansion by flow cytometry. With no exception, the patients had severe acquired aplastic anemia. The TCR beta profiling, which covered VDJ combination and CDR3 sequence, was carried out using genomic DNA as the template. In TCRdb, the reads were re-called with MiXCR into one record per CDR3 protein. The table records about 120,000 distinct CDR3 sequences, over 30% of them present only once. A word on this clonotype: The antigen is undetermined.

The CDR3 is 14 amino acids. Germline V gene data show CDR1 as SNHLY and CDR2 as FYNNEI. Trimming pared 5 bases from V and 2 bases from J, leaving 13 bases between. This TCR was sampled from a human donor with aplastic anemia. Sequenced material: sorted CD4+, CD8+, or CD8+CD57+ T cells (not recorded which) from PBMCs. The chain carries TRBV2 and TRBJ2-7; perhaps TRBD2 as D (5 bases). CDR3 nucleotides: TGTGCCAGCAGTCAGGAGGCCGTTACCTACGAGCAGTACTTC. Its translation: CASSQEAVTYEQYF. The full variable domain, rest sourced from reference TRBV2 and TRBJ2-7, is EPEVTQTPSHQVTQMGQEVILRCVPISNHLYFYWYRQILGQKVEFLVSFYNNEISEKSEIFDDQFSVERPDGSNFTLKIRSTKLEDSAMYFCASSQEAVTYEQYFGPGTRLTVT.